This T cell receptor (beta chain) stems from a study of cytomegalovirus exposure and HLA in healthy donors (dated by TCRdb to the late 2010s). For the study in its entirety: According to a later analysis, one platform produced both the roughly 130 validation repertoires and the 700 or so repertoires of the first cohort. The study was designed to test whether signatures of past pathogen exposure could be identified by cataloging public T cell receptors. Besides the first cohort of roughly 700 subjects, a separate validation cohort made up of 120 different subjects was used. High-throughput TCR immunosequencing, statistical association of individual TCRs with disease status, and machine learning were combined to predict cytomegalovirus infection status. Broad study findings and their caveats: It was suggested by the authors that the approach could potentially be generalized to other disease states and immunological phenotypes. All 120 repertoires were used to score co-occurrence in the validation cohort in a later analysis, because that analysis had no HLA typing for the cohort. The study gave a list of around 170 TCR beta chains associated with cytomegalovirus. Three of the identified cytomegalovirus-associated TCR beta chains were confirmed in vitro to be specific for cytomegalovirus antigens. Subsequent analysis determined that TCRs grouped into clusters in the first cohort also showed a tendency toward co-occurrence across the 120 validation repertoires, and approximately 93% of cluster scores exceeded 0. While some public TCRs were present in many individuals, most TCR sequences turned up only very rarely across donors. Cytomegalovirus status was reported to be diagnosed by the classifier with high specificity and sensitivity in both the original and validation cohorts.

As to this clone: Its antigen is unknown. No base qualities exist here, and no much larger clone lies one base off it.

Donors formed part of the validation cohort, which comprised 120 subjects and was distinct from the first cohort of some 700 subjects. V ends up 5 bases short and J 1 base short, with an unmatched junction base count of 10. Including cysteine and phenylalanine, the CDR3 has 16 amino acids. Just CDR3 DNA is preserved here, 48 bases in frame from base 1. CDR1 SGHTA and CDR2 FQGNSA were looked up in the germline V gene. Library method: the immunoSEQ multiplex PCR assay. From the authors' description of their analysis: A statistical classification framework was built to diagnose cytomegalovirus status from the catalog of TCR beta chain sequences. The clones in this table, taken by TCRdb from immuneACCESS, are in-frame only. Not every clone is retained; where verified, under half of the shortfall comes from an unresolved V gene, and the cause of the rest is unknown. D and trimming were read from the DNA, whereas the V and J calls and clone size are those reported in that table. Here the sample has 60,000 to 85,000 clones; 96% occur a single time. The ten largest make up 4.5% of the sample.

The source is a woman younger than 30 in good health and CMV-seropositive. Sequenced: PBMCs. The chain is encoded by TRBV7-2 joined to TRBJ2-7; the central 8 bases match TRBD2. The nucleotides read TGTGCCAGCAGCCCGGGGGCCAGCGGGGGATCCTACGAGCAGTACTTC. Its coded protein is CASSPGASGGSYEQYF.